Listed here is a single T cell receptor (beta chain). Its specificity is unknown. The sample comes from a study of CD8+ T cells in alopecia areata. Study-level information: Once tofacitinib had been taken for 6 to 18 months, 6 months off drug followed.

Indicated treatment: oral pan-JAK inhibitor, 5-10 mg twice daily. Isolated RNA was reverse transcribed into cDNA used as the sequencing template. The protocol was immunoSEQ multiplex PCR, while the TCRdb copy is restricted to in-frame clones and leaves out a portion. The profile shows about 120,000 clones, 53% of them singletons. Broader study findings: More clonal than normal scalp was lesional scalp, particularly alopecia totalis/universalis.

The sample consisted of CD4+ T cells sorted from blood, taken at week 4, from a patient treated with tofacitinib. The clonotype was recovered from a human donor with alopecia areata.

CDR3 DNA sequence: TGTGCCAGCAGTGACGAGTTTCCAAATCAGCCCCAGCATTTT. Its protein product is CASSDEFPNQPQHF. The chain is built from TRBV6-1 and TRBJ1-5; D is ambiguous. CDR3 length equals 14 residues. Germline-derived CDR1 and CDR2 are MNHNS and SASEGT. Trimming took off 3 bases at V and 4 bases at J, with 10 bases between the two ends.